Sequencing of this T cell receptor beta chain was carried out in a study of blood T cell repertoires in COVID-19 (dated by TCRdb to 2019 to 2021). Regarding the research as a whole: Samples from collaborators originated in the United States, Italy and Spain and spanned both the acute and convalescent phases of COVID-19. The prospective study material was composed of cDNA or gDNA derived from T cells, B-cell-depleted T cells, or PBMCs. Samples were obtained from the ongoing ImmuneRACE study (first 160 participants) and from about 1,300 subjects provided by 6 global collaborators. Where available, HLA class I and class II types were taken from metadata supplied by the sample provider and were not determined by assay-based typing. A de-identified subject ID, COVID-19 status, age in years and sex were almost always included in the sample metadata. The repertoires were made available in a free public database intended to serve as a resource for research on the immune response to SARS-CoV-2. Subjects who had been exposed to COVID-19, were actively infected with it, or had recovered from it provided the deeply sampled blood TCRbeta repertoires that made up the dataset. Study-wide findings and limitations: The quantity of clinical and demographic metadata differed by source and by participant and was supplied without curation.

Each collaborating institution followed its own protocols to collect whole blood in K2EDTA tubes. For TCRbeta analysis, collaborator samples were shipped as frozen whole blood, as isolated PBMCs, or as DNA extracted from either sample type. TCRbeta CDR3 regions were amplified from genomic DNA by means of the immunoSEQ Assay, a bias-controlled multiplex PCR. Per the authors' processing: Nucleated cell counts per sample were estimated from amplification of reference gene primers within the assay. Sequence reads were collapsed and filtered to measure the absolute abundance of every unique TCRbeta CDR3 rearrangement. For each sample, productive Simpson clonality was calculated by taking the square root of Simpson's diversity index across productive rearrangements. Drawn from immuneACCESS, this table holds only the in-frame rearrangements with V and J called that TCRdb kept. Clones are partly lost; checked studies trace under half to an unresolved V gene and leave the rest unexplained. V and J calls and clone size are as listed in that table; D and trimming were resolved from the DNA. The sample table records 90,000 to 150,000 clones; approximately 85% of these occur just once. The top ten clonotypes cover 11% of the sample.

With respect to this clone: Its binding antigen is unknown. The record has no base qualities; no much larger clone is one base away.

The sequence was collected from a man at least 80 years old with acute or convalescent COVID-19. The sequenced sample was peripheral blood.

The sequenced DNA: TGTGCCAGCAGTCAAACAGGATCTCCCCAGCATTTT. Protein translation: CASSQTGSPQHF. The chain uses TRBV6-5 and TRBJ1-5; tentative D gene TRBD1, with 5 bases matching. V is pared back by 5 bases and J by 10 bases, with 12 bases lying between the germline termini. The germline V gene gives CDR1 as MNHEY and CDR2 as SVGAGI. From its cysteine to its phenylalanine, the CDR3 spans 12 amino acids. CDR3 DNA is the only sequence kept; it has 36 bases, read in frame from the first base.